The following is a TCR beta chain sequence with its context. The T cells that were sequenced for TCR beta were CD8+ and CD4+ cells from blood. The multiple sclerosis control cohort comprised treatment-naive individuals presenting with stable or active relapsing-remitting disease. The CD8+ and CD4+ T cells were negatively isolated, with the TEMRA cells enriched by FACS. RNA in amounts of about 0.45 to 1 ug was reverse transcribed with random hexamers. An immunoSEQ multiplex PCR generated amplified TCR beta CDR3 products spanning 54 Vbeta and 13 Jbeta. One entry per CDR3 protein, called by TCRdb with MiXCR from the immunoSEQ multiplex PCR reads. The repertoire has about 52,000 distinct CDR3 sequences, roughly 93% of them found once; the top ten carry 0.5% to 0.6%. CDR3 size: 15 residues. Germline CDR1 reads LGHNA; CDR2 reads YSLEER. V lost 0 bases, J lost 0 bases, and 8 bases lay in between. This entry belongs to a study of CD8 T cells in Susac syndrome.

This chain uses TRBV4-3 with TRBJ1-2; D unresolved. The sequencing sample was made of CD8+ T cells from PBMCs. The sequence derives from a human donor with multiple sclerosis. CDR3 in DNA: TGCGCCAGCAGCCAAGAGGAGGGATCTAACTATGGCTACACCTTC. This encodes CASSQEEGSNYGYTF.